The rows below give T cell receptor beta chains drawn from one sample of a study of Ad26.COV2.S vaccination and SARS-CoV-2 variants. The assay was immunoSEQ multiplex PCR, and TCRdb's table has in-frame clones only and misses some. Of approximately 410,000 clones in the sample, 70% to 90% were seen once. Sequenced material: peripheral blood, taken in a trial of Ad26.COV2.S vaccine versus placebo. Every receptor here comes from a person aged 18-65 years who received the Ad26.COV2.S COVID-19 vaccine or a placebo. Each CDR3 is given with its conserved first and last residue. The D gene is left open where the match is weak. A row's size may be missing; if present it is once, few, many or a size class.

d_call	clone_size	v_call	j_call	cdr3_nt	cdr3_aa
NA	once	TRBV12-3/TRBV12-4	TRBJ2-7	TGTGCCAGCAGCCTAACTACCCGGGAGCAGTACTTC	CASSLTTREQYF
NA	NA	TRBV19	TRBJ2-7	TGTGCCAGTAGTATGGTGGTTGGGGTCTCCTACGAGCAGTACTTC	CASSMVVGVSYEQYF
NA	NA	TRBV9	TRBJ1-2	TGTGCCAGCCAACGTGGGGGCGGAGGCTATGGCTACACCTTC	CASQRGGGGYGYTF
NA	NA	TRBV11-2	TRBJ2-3	TGTGCCAGCAGCTCTAAGTATTTT	CASSSKYF
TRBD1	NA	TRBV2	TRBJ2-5	TGTGCCAGCAGCGCCGGGACAGGGTCCTCTACCCAGTACTTC	CASSAGTGSSTQYF
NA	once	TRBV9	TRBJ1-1	TGTGCCAGCAGCCAATCACCGACAGGAAACACTGAAGCTTTCTTT	CASSQSPTGNTEAFF
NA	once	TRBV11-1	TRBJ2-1	TGTGCCAGCAGCCCACGGCCGAGCTCCTACAATGAGCAGTTCTTC	CASSPRPSSYNEQFF
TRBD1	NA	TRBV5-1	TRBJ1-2	TGCGCCAGCAGCACCCAGGGGGGGCGATACGTAAGTGGCTACACCTTC	CASSTQGGRYVSGYTF
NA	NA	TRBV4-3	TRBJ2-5	TGCGCCAGCAGCCAGTCCCCGCCGGAGACCCAGTACTTC	CASSQSPPETQYF
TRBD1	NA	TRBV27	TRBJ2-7	TGTGCCAGCAGCAACCGGGACAGGATCTACGAGCAGTACTTC	CASSNRDRIYEQYF
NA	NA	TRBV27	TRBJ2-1	TGTGCCAGCAGCTCAAGTGGGGGACGGTCCTACAATGAGCAGTTCTTC	CASSSSGGRSYNEQFF
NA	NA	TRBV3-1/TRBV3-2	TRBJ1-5	TGTGCCAGCAGCCAAGGAAGGAGCAATCAGCCCCAGCATTTT	CASSQGRSNQPQHF
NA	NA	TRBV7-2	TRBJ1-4	TGTGCCAGCAGCTTAGAGGTCTGGGTTAATGAAAAACTGTTTTTT	CASSLEVWVNEKLFF
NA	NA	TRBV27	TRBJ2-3	TGTGCCAGCAGTTTATCCCTCGGACGGGACGATACGCAGTATTTT	CASSLSLGRDDTQYF
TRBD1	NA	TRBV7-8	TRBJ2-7	TGTGCTACCCGGGACAGGGGAGGCTACGAGCAGTACTTC	CATRDRGGYEQYF
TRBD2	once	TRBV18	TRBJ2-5	TGTGCCAGCTCACCACTGTCCGGGGGGGCAGGAGAGACCCAGTACTTC	CASSPLSGGAGETQYF
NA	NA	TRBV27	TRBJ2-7	TGTGCCAGCAGCCCCCCCCGGGGTATTAACTACGAGCAGTACTTC	CASSPPRGINYEQYF
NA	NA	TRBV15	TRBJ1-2	TGTGCCACCACCACAGGGCGAGGCTATGGCTACACCTTC	CATTTGRGYGYTF
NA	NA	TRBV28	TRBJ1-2	TGTGCCAGCAGTACCCGGACAGAAGCTAACTATGGCTACACCTTC	CASSTRTEANYGYTF
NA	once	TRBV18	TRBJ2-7	TGTGCCAGCTCCCGGTCCGGGGGCTCCTACGAGCAGTACTTC	CASSRSGGSYEQYF
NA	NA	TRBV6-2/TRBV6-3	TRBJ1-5	TGTGCCAGCAGTGACCGGTCTATTAGCAATCAGCCCCAGCATTTT	CASSDRSISNQPQHF
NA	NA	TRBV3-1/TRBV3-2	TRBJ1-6	TGTGCCAGCAGCCAAGAGGGGGCTTCACCCCTCCACTTT	CASSQEGASPLHF
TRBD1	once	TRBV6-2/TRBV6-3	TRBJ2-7	TGTGCCAGCAGTCCCCGAGGGACAGGGGGCAACGAGCAGTACTTC	CASSPRGTGGNEQYF
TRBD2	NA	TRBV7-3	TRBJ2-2	TGTGCCAGCAGCCTAGCGGGGACGAACACCGGGGAGCTGTTTTTT	CASSLAGTNTGELFF
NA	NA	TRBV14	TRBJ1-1	TGTGCCAGCAGCCAAGGCACAGGGAGAGGCACTGAAGCTTTCTTT	CASSQGTGRGTEAFF
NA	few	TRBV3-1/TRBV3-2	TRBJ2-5	TGTGCCAGCAGCCGAAAGGGGGGTTTGGAGACCCAGTACTTC	CASSRKGGLETQYF
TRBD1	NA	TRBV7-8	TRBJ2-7	TGTGCCAGCAGCTTGGTCACAGGGGGATCCTACGAGCAGTACTTC	CASSLVTGGSYEQYF
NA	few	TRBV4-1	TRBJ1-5	TGCGCCAGCAGCCAAGAAGGGGGCAATCAGCCCCAGCATTTT	CASSQEGGNQPQHF
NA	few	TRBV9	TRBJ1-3	TGTGCCAGCAGCGTAGAGGGGGGCACGGGAAACACCATATATTTT	CASSVEGGTGNTIYF
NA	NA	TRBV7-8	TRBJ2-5	TGTGCCAGCACCTTAGCCAAAGGGGGGGGATTGTTCCAAGAGACCCAGTACTTC	CASTLAKGGGLFQETQYF
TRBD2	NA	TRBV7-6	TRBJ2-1	TGTGCCAGCAGCTTAGTACTAGCGGGGGACAATGAGCAGTTCTTC	CASSLVLAGDNEQFF
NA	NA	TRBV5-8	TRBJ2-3	TGTGCCAGCAGCTTGACAGGAGGTGTCTCAGATACGCAGTATTTT	CASSLTGGVSDTQYF
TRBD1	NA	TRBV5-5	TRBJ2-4	TGTGCCAGCAGTTCCGACAGGGGTGACAAAAACATTCAGTACTTC	CASSSDRGDKNIQYF
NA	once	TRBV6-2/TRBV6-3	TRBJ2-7	TGTGCCAGCAGTCAAGGCGGCCACGAGCAGTACTTC	CASSQGGHEQYF
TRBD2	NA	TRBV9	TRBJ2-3	TGTGCCAGCAGCCCCTACGGGAGGCGGGGGGGGTCGGATACGCAGTATTTT	CASSPYGRRGGSDTQYF
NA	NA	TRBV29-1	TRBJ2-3	TGCAGCGTAGTGTCGGCCTTCAGCACAGATACGCAGTATTTT	CSVVSAFSTDTQYF
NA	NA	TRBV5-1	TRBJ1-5	TGCGCCAGCAGCTTGTGGCCAGACCAGCCCCAGCATTTT	CASSLWPDQPQHF
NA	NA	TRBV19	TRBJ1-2	TGTGCCAGTAGTATGTCTGGACACCTCTATGGCTACACCTTC	CASSMSGHLYGYTF
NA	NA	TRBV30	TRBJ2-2	TGTGCCTGGACGGGGGCTATAGCCGGGGAGCTGTTTTTT	CAWTGAIAGELFF
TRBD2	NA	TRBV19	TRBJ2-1	TGTGCCAGTAGTTGGGCGGGACTATTATACAATGAGCAGTTCTTC	CASSWAGLLYNEQFF
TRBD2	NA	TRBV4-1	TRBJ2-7	TGCGCCAGCAGCCGGTCCTTTTTCGGGGGGGCCATTTACGAGCAGTACTTC	CASSRSFFGGAIYEQYF
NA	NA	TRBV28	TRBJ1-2	TGTGCCAGCAGAACCGGGCGGATAGGCTACACCTTC	CASRTGRIGYTF
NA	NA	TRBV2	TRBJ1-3	TGTGCCAGCAGTGAAGCTGGACAGCTTAACTCTGGAAACACCATATATTTT	CASSEAGQLNSGNTIYF
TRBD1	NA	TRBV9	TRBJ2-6	TGTGCCAGCAGCCCCGGACAGGGGGGAAACGGGGCCAACGTCCTGACTTTC	CASSPGQGGNGANVLTF
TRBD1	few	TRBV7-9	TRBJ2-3	TGTGCCAGCAGCCAACGGACAGGGGGGCCCTCAGATACGCAGTATTTT	CASSQRTGGPSDTQYF
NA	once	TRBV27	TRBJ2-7	TGTGCCAGCAGTCCCACAGGGACCTACGAGCAGTACTTC	CASSPTGTYEQYF
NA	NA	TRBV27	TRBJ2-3	TGTGCCAGCAGCCGGACCTGGGGTGGCACAGATACGCAGTATTTT	CASSRTWGGTDTQYF
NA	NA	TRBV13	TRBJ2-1	TGTGCCAGCAGCTTAGGGACTGGGGGCTACAATGAGCAGTTCTTC	CASSLGTGGYNEQFF